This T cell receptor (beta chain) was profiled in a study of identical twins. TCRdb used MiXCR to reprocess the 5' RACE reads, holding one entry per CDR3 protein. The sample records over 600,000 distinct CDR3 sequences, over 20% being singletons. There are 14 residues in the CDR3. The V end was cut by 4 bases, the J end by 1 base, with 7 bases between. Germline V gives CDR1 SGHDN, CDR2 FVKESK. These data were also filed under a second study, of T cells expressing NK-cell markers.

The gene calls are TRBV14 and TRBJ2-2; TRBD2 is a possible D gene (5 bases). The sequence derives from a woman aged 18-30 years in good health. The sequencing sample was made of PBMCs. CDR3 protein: CASSRTLNTGELFF. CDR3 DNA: TGTGCCAGCAGCCGGACTCTGAACACCGGGGAGCTGTTTTTT.